Included here is one T cell receptor beta chain sequence, with context. What it binds is not known. The data belong to a study of beta chain features in type 1 diabetes. Points from the study as a whole: In every one of the four CD4+ subsets, TCRB CDR3s were moderately but significantly shorter in Type 1 diabetes patients.

CDR1 and CDR2 (germline): LGHNA, YSLEER. V was trimmed by 0 bases and J by 3 bases, leaving 12 bases between them. The CDR3 contains 15 residues. Reverse transcribing all isolated RNA meant expressed TCRB transcripts were sequenced. Clones were read by immunoSEQ multiplex PCR, and TCRdb kept only the in-frame ones, dropping some. This sample has approximately 160,000 clones, with roughly 65% found just once. The sequence came from a man aged 25-45 years with type 1 diabetes. Sequenced sample: naive CD4+ T cells from blood. The V and J genes are TRBV4-3 and TRBJ2-7, with D perhaps TRBD1 (5 bases). Here the CDR3 reads CASSQEIDSHYEQYF. DNA for the CDR3: TGCGCCAGCAGCCAAGAGATCGACAGCCACTACGAGCAGTACTTC.